This passage covers 24 T cell receptor beta chains from one sample sequenced in a study of T cells in Graves' hyperthyroidism and ophthalmopathy (dated by TCRdb to about 2019). Library construction relied on multiplex PCR. This sample was sequenced with an Illumina HiSeq 2000. The TCR beta CDR3 regions were amplified from RNA transcripts. A first-round RT-PCR of the TCR CDR3 used the HTBI primer set with the Qiagen OneStep RT-PCR kit. TCRdb ran its own pipeline on the public reads, namely fastp trimming at Q25 and MiXCR clone calling, and kept in-frame beta chains. Each CDR3 protein appears once, grouped with its most common genes and DNA. The sample profile shows about 680,000 distinct CDR3 sequences; roughly a third of them were found once. Approximately 31% of the sample is in the top ten clones. Sequenced material: blood. The receptors shown here come from a woman aged 40 to 50 with Graves' hyperthyroidism.

V gene TRBV15 combines with J gene TRBJ1-6; D unclear. The germline gives CDR1 LNHNV, CDR2 YYDKDF (reference sequence). The CDR3 spans 16 residues. V lost 0 bases to trimming and J lost 6 bases, with 12 bases between them. CDR3 region: CATSRESRAFNSPLHF. CDR3 sequence (DNA): TGTGCCACCAGCAGAGAAAGCCGGGCCTTTAATTCACCCCTCCACTTT.

This clonotype occurred a few times. The gene calls are TRBV6-5 and TRBJ1-1; D possibly corresponds to TRBD1 (5 bases). The V and J ends lost 6 bases and 5 bases respectively, with 13 bases between them. The CDR3 contains 13 residues. The V gene's germline CDR1 is MNHEY and CDR2 SVGAGI. The CDR3 nucleotides are TGTGCCAGCAGACTGGACGGGGGAACTGAAGCTTTCTTT. It translates to CASRLDGGTEAFF.

A remark on this clonotype: Relative to the germline gene, one junction end is altered; a read error may explain this. This chain joins TRBV11-2 and TRBJ2-7; D ambiguous. The germline CDR1 and CDR2 sequences are SGHAT and FQNNGV. This CDR3 region has 16 residues. The CDR3 protein is CASSHPGGDKRYEQYF. Written as DNA, the CDR3 is TGCGCCAGCAGCCATCCCGGTGGGGATAAACGCTACGAGCAGTACTTC.

This clonotype has a count of ten or more. This chain joins TRBV7-2 and TRBJ1-6, with no clear D. CDR1 and CDR2 (germline): SGHTA, FQGNSA. The CDR3 totals 15 residues. V was trimmed by 9 bases and J by 7 bases, leaving 19 bases between them. Here the CDR3 reads CASSAPEGINSPLHF. In DNA, the CDR3 is TGTGCCAGTAGCGCCCCGGAGGGAATCAATTCACCCCTCCACTTT.

The V call is TRBV6-4, the J call TRBJ2-7; 9 bases are shared with TRBD2. The V gene's germline CDR1 is MRHNA and CDR2 SNTAGT. The V and J ends lost 6 bases and 4 bases, in that order; junction bases with no gene match: 7. The CDR3 spans 14 residues. CDR3 nucleotides: TGTGCCAGCAGCTCCCAGCGGGGGGTGTACGAGCAGTACTTC. Protein sequence: CASSSQRGVYEQYF.

This clonotype was counted only a few times. An end of the junction differs from the germline gene, which may be a read error. The chain carries TRBV5-5 and TRBJ1-1; D is uncertain. The CDR3 extends over 14 amino acids. Germline CDR1 and CDR2: SGHKS and YYEKEE (reference sequence). CDR3 amino acids: CASSNNDGNTEAFF. In nucleotides, the CDR3 is TGCGCCAGCAGTAACAATGACGGGAACACTGAAGCTTTCTTT.

The J gene is TRBJ2-3, the V gene TRBV9, with 10 bases aligning to TRBD2. Per the germline V gene, CDR1 is SGDLS and CDR2 is YYNGEE. The CDR3 runs 16 residues. J lost 2 bases, V lost 3 bases, and 6 bases had no gene match. The CDR3 region has the DNA TGTGCCAGCAGCGGAACCGGACTAGCGGACACAGATACGCAGTATTTT. Protein product: CASSGTGLADTDTQYF.

This clonotype has a count of ten or more. The rearrangement links TRBV24-1 to TRBJ2-2; the D gene could be TRBD1 or TRBD2 (5 bases each). The CDR3 runs 12 residues. Between the trimmed V and J ends, which lost 9 bases and 4 bases, there was a span of 8 bases. Germline values: CDR1 KGHDR, CDR2 SFDVKD. The CDR3 sequence is CATGGSTGELFF. DNA for the CDR3: TGTGCCACCGGGGGATCCACCGGGGAGCTGTTTTTT.

Regarding this clonotype: This is likely a read error, given that the CDR3 carries no conserved phenylalanine or tryptophan at its end. The limits of the CDR3 on the DNA are not certain, so only TCRdb's listed CDR3 is given. The rearrangement links TRBV6-6 to TRBJ1-4; the table gives TRBD1 as D, unverified against the DNA. The CDR3 totals 11 residues, both ends included. CDR1 is MNHNY and CDR2 is SVGAGI in the germline V gene (reference sequence). CDR3 sequence: CASRRDRGRFY.

This chain uses TRBV7-6 with TRBJ1-1; D is unclear. CDR3 length: 15 residues. Between the trimmed V and J ends, which lost 1 base and 0 bases, there was a span of 9 bases. Per germline, CDR1 SGHVS and CDR2 FNYEAQ. The CDR3 DNA is TGTGCCAGCAGCTTAGTAGGAATATTGAACACTGAAGCTTTCTTT. Protein sequence: CASSLVGILNTEAFF. The whole variable domain, filled in from reference TRBV7-6 and TRBJ1-1, reads GAGVSQSPRYKVTKRGQDVALRCDPISGHVSLYWYRQALGQGPEFLTYFNYEAQQDKSGLPNDRFSAERPEGSISTLTIQRTEQRDSAMYRCASSLVGILNTEAFFGQGTRLTVV.

This clonotype was picked up a small number of times. The chain is built from TRBV5-6 and TRBJ2-5, with TRBD2 as a possible D gene (6 bases). Germline V CDR1 and CDR2: SGHDT, YYEEEE. Trimming stripped 4 bases from V and 1 base from J, with 20 bases between. This CDR3 has 17 amino acids. CDR3 sequence reads: CASSPSTGAGPQETQYF. The CDR3 DNA sequence: TGTGCCAGCAGCCCATCTACCGGGGCGGGACCCCAAGAGACCCAGTACTTC.

The CDR3 DNA reads TGTGCCAGTAGTATGGGGGAACGTTCACCCCTCCACTTT. Translated, it gives CASSMGERSPLHF. The chain has TRBV19 and TRBJ1-6; D is perhaps TRBD1 (5 bases). This CDR3 has 13 residues. Trimming pared 3 bases from V and 9 bases from J, leaving 9 bases between. Germline V gene lookup returns CDR1 LNHDA and CDR2 SQIVND (reference sequence).

This clonotype has more than one count but fewer than ten. The CDR3 nucleotides are TGTGCCAGCAGAGGGGGGGGAGGAAATCTTGCAACTAATGAAAAACTGTTTTTT. Its protein product is CASRGGGGNLATNEKLFF. The rearrangement joins TRBV7-9 to TRBJ1-4; D perhaps matches TRBD1 (6 bases). Deletions cut 6 bases from V and 0 bases from J, with 20 bases between. Germline V gives CDR1 SEHNR, CDR2 FQNEAQ (reference sequence). The CDR3 runs 18 residues.

This chain connects TRBV20-1 to TRBJ2-5, with TRBD2 matching over 12 bases. The germline gives CDR1 DFQATT, CDR2 SNEGSKA (reference sequence). CDR3 length equals 15 residues. Germline trimming cut 2 bases from V and 3 bases from J; bases unmatched to any gene: 4. CDR3 coding DNA: TGCAGTGCTAGACCCACTAGCGGGAGGAAAGAGACCCAGTACTTC. Its translation: CSARPTSGRKETQYF.

The table lists this clonotype with a few counts. J is TRBJ2-7 and V is TRBV20-1; no clear D gene. The J call is doubtful: the DNA matches TRBJ2-1 better. Germline V CDR1 and CDR2: DFQATT, SNEGSKA (reference sequence). CDR3 size: 11 residues. The CDR3 here is CSARPYNEQFF. CDR3 nucleotides: TGCAGTGCTAGACCCTACAATGAGCAGTTCTTC.

Concerning this clonotype itself: A much larger clone lies one base from this, so it may be a read error. The chain links TRBV7-9 to TRBJ1-4; TRBD1 is a possible D gene (5 bases). The CDR3 totals 13 residues. Per germline, CDR1 SEHNR and CDR2 FQNEAQ (reference sequence). Trimming left V 5 bases short and J 12 bases short, with 16 bases between. The chain's CDR3 is CASSPDSGEELFF. The CDR3 bases are TGTGCCAGCAGCCCCGACAGTGGGGAAGAACTGTTTTTT. The whole variable domain, filled in from reference TRBV7-9 and TRBJ1-4, reads DTGVSQNPRHKITKRGQNVTFRCDPISEHNRLYWYRQTLGQGPEFLTYFQNEAQLEKSRLLSDRFSAERPKGSFSTLEIQRTEQGDSAMYLCASSPDSGEELFFGSGTQLSVL.

The V and J genes are TRBV10-3 and TRBJ2-2; D possibly uses TRBD1 or TRBD2 (5 bases each). This CDR3 contains 14 residues. Germline assignment: CDR1 ENHRY and CDR2 SYGVKD. Trimming pared 7 bases from V and 5 bases from J, leaving 14 bases between. CDR3 nucleotide sequence: TGTGCCATCATAACGGGGACGGCGACCGGGGAGCTGTTTTTT. This sequence encodes CAIITGTATGELFF.

Details on this clonotype: A much more abundant neighbour one base away suggests this may be a read error. This rearrangement joins TRBV7-9 to TRBJ1-1; no firm D call. In germline, CDR1 is SEHNR, CDR2 FQNEAQ (reference sequence). The CDR3 spans 15 residues. The V end lost 5 bases, the J end lost 1 base, and 14 bases lay between the germline ends. DNA for the CDR3: TGTGCCAGCAGCGACACTACAGCAGAGAACACTGAAGCTTTCTTT. Translated, it gives CASSDTTAENTEAFF.

CDR3 nucleotides: TGTGCCAGCAGCTCCACTACGGGCACTGAAGCTTTCTTT. Encoded protein: CASSSTTGTEAFF. The chain carries TRBV7-6 and TRBJ1-1; D uncertain. V lost 4 bases and J lost 4, with 10 bases in between. Germline V gives CDR1 SGHVS, CDR2 FNYEAQ. This CDR3 has 13 amino acids.

The chain has TRBV9 and TRBJ1-6; D remains ambiguous. The germline V and J ends were trimmed by 0 bases and 9 bases, with 10 bases remaining between them. Germline V CDR1 and CDR2: SGDLS, YYNGEE. The CDR3 length is 14 residues. Written as DNA, the CDR3 is TGTGCCAGCAGCGTAGGAGGGATTGGTTCACCCCTCCACTTT. Translating it yields CASSVGGIGSPLHF.

As regards this clonotype: This sequence may be a read error, since a much larger clone differs from it by one base. This chain joins TRBV12-3 or TRBV12-4 and TRBJ1-1; D remains ambiguous. The CDR3 loop spans 12 amino acids. The CDR3 region is CASSLRRTEAYF. The CDR3 DNA is TGTGCCAGCAGTTTACGGAGGACTGAAGCTTACTTT.

This clonotype was counted only a few times. CDR3 nucleotide sequence: TGTGCCAGCAGTGCCGCGGGGGCAGGCGGACAGCCCCAGCATTTT. Its translation: CASSAAGAGGQPQHF. The rearrangement links TRBV27 to TRBJ1-5; TRBD1 might be the D (6 bases). Trimming took 5 bases from V and 7 from J, leaving 18 bases between them. The germline V gene encodes CDR1 MNHEY and CDR2 SMNVEV (reference sequence). The CDR3 length is 15 residues.

This clonotype was found many times. The J gene is TRBJ1-1, the V gene TRBV14; a possible D gene is TRBD1 (6 bases). Trimming removed 7 bases at V and 0 bases at J, with 9 bases between. Germline V gives CDR1 SGHDN, CDR2 FVKESK. This CDR3 comprises 13 residues. As DNA, the CDR3 is TGTGCCAGCAACGGACAGCTGAACACTGAAGCTTTCTTT. It yields the protein CASNGQLNTEAFF.

This clonotype was recorded a few times. The chain links TRBV6-1 to TRBJ2-7; 9 bases are shared with TRBD1. The CDR3 sequence is 15 residues long. The V gene end was trimmed by 7 bases and the J gene end by 0 bases; junction bases not matched to a gene: 7. Per the germline V gene, CDR1 is MNHNS and CDR2 is SASEGT. In DNA, the CDR3 is TGTGCCAGCATGACCGGGACAGGGCTCTCCTACGAGCAGTACTTC. Translated, it gives CASMTGTGLSYEQYF.